A selection of T cell receptor beta chains follows, all from one sample in a study of HIV-infected patients and healthy controls. Each CDR3 protein is one row after TCRdb ran MiXCR on the 5' RACE reads. The sample yields about 13,000 distinct CDR3 sequences, 9.5% to 13% seen once. Sequenced sample: blood. All receptors come from an adult in good health. The CDR3 runs from the conserved cysteine through the conserved F or W. D genes are given only for firm matches. Size tells how often a clone was seen (once, few, many) or the class of an expanded clone, and some rows leave it out.

v_call	clone_size	d_call	j_call	cdr3_nt	cdr3_aa
TRBV7-2	many	NA	TRBJ1-1	TGTGCCAGCAGCCCTCCGACAGAAATGAACACTGAAGCTTTCTTT	CASSPPTEMNTEAFF
TRBV10-3	many	NA	TRBJ2-5	TGTGCCACCACGCTAGAGGGACCTGGGCGAGAGACCCAGTACTTC	CATTLEGPGRETQYF
TRBV5-1	NA	NA	TRBJ2-7	TGCGCCAGCAGCTCGACAGGCAGTACCTACGAGCAGTACTTC	CASSSTGSTYEQYF
TRBV7-3	medium-sized	NA	TRBJ1-1	TGTGCCAGCAGCTTAAGTGGGGGGGCTTTGAACACTGAAGCTTTCTTT	CASSLSGGALNTEAFF
TRBV11-2	NA	TRBD1	TRBJ2-5	TGTGCCAGCAGCGCCGGGCAGGGGGCGCGAGAGACCCAGTACTTC	CASSAGQGARETQYF
TRBV7-9	few	TRBD2	TRBJ2-3	TGTGCCAGCAGCATAAGGCGGAGCGGGAGCATAGATACGCAGTATTTT	CASSIRRSGSIDTQYF
TRBV7-9	NA	NA	TRBJ1-3	TGTGCCAGCAGCTTAGACTGGCCGGGGGACACCATATATTTT	CASSLDWPGDTIYF
TRBV3-1	NA	NA	TRBJ1-1	TGTGCCAGCAGCCAAGGGAACTTGAACACTGAAGCTTTCTTT	CASSQGNLNTEAFF
TRBV20-1	NA	NA	TRBJ2-2	TGCAGTGCTCGAAGGGACACCGGGGAGCTGTTTTTT	CSARRDTGELFF
TRBV20-1	many	TRBD2	TRBJ2-7	TGCAGTGCCCCATCTAGCGGGAGGGGTCGTAGGGGGGAGCAGTACTTC	CSAPSSGRGRRGEQYF
TRBV19	many	NA	TRBJ1-1	TGTGCACAGACCAGGTCGGAGAACACTGAAGCTTTCTTT	CAQTRSENTEAFF
TRBV5-1	medium-sized	NA	TRBJ1-2	TGCGCCAGCAGCTTGGAGTCAGGGGCGCTTACATACACCTTC	CASSLESGALTYTF
TRBV6-2/TRBV6-3	NA	TRBD1	TRBJ1-1	TGTGCCAGCAGACCCGCCCAGGGGGCCACTGAAGCTTTCTTT	CASRPAQGATEAFF
TRBV9	many	TRBD1	TRBJ1-2	TGTGCCAGCAGCAGGGGACAGGGGGACTATGGCTACACCTTC	CASSRGQGDYGYTF
TRBV12-3/TRBV12-4	many	NA	TRBJ2-2	TGTGCCAGCAGTTTCGCAGGGAGCAACACCGGGGAGCTGTTTTTT	CASSFAGSNTGELFF
TRBV29-1	few	NA	TRBJ2-7	TGCAGCGTTGAGGGCAGGAGGGAGCAGTACTTC	CSVEGRREQYF
TRBV14	many	TRBD2	TRBJ2-1	TGTGCCAGCAGCCAACAACGCCGGACTAGCGGATACAATGAGCAGTTCTTC	CASSQQRRTSGYNEQFF
TRBV20-1	many	NA	TRBJ2-3	TGCAGTGCTGATTCGGGGCGGGGCACAGATACGCAGTATTTT	CSADSGRGTDTQYF
TRBV21-1	medium-sized	NA	TRBJ1-1	TGTGCCAGCAGACTAATGTTATGGCCCATGAACACTGAAGCTTTCTTT	CASRLMLWPMNTEAFF
TRBV5-1	many	NA	TRBJ2-6	TGCGCCAGCAGCCCTCCTGGGGGAGCTGGGGCCAACGTCCTGACTTTC	CASSPPGGAGANVLTF
TRBV28	many	NA	TRBJ2-7	TGTGCCAGCACTCGAAAGGGCCCCTACGAGCAGTACTTC	CASTRKGPYEQYF
TRBV7-2	many	NA	TRBJ1-1	TGTGCCAGCAGCTCCGGACGAGGAGCTTTCTTT	CASSSGRGAFF
TRBV2	NA	TRBD1	TRBJ1-1	TGTGCCAGCAGGGGGACAGAAAACACTGAAGCTTTCTTT	CASRGTENTEAFF
TRBV10-2	medium-sized	NA	TRBJ1-2	TGCGCCAGCAGTGAGTGGTCCCGAGGGAGCTATGGCTACACCTTC	CASSEWSRGSYGYTF
TRBV9	NA	NA	TRBJ1-1	TGTGCCAGCAGCGGCCGGACGATTATGAACACTGAAGCTTTCTTT	CASSGRTIMNTEAFF
TRBV19	many	NA	TRBJ1-1	TGTGCCAGTAGCCCCAGTATCACCTACACTGAAGCTTTCTTT	CASSPSITYTEAFF
TRBV20-1	medium-sized	NA	TRBJ2-7	TGCAGTGCTAGAGATCCGGGGTCTGACTACGAGCAGTACTTC	CSARDPGSDYEQYF